This record concerns one T cell receptor beta chain sequence. Per the study methods: By means of reference gene primer amplification, nucleated cell counts were estimated. Only in-frame clones appear in the TCRdb table, and some are missing; sequencing was by immunoSEQ multiplex PCR. From that table come the V and J calls and clone size; the DNA was used to work out D and trimming. This sample has around 250,000 clones, with 80% to 90% found just once. J gave up 4 bases and V 0 bases, and 7 bases lay outside the gene matches. There are 16 residues in the CDR3. Per germline, CDR1 SEHNR and CDR2 FQNEAQ (reference sequence). This sample is drawn from a study of blood T cell repertoires in COVID-19. For the study at large: Collection of acute and convalescent COVID-19 samples took place in the United States, Italy and Spain. From T cells, B-cell-depleted T cells, or PBMCs came the material, which was cDNA or gDNA.

This sequence originates from a woman in her 70s with COVID-19, enrolled during active disease. The chain is built from TRBV7-9 and TRBJ1-2; 8 nucleotides agree with TRBD1. Sequenced sample: peripheral blood. In DNA, the CDR3 is TGTGCCAGCAGCTTAGCGTCAGGGGGCAGAGGCTATGGCTACACCTTC. This codes for CASSLASGGRGYGYTF.